This T cell receptor (beta chain) was recorded in a study of T cell responses to AZD1222 COVID-19 vaccine. Points from the study as a whole: Spike regions recognized by vaccine-associated CD4 TCRs spanned the protein, led by 160-218 and 743-854. A mostly white British donor set with more females was recruited, and clonal diversity was possibly underestimated. Elevations in Spike-specific TCR breadth and depth followed administration of two AZD1222 doses.

Losses at the gene ends were 0 bases for V and 2 bases for J; bases not matched to a gene: 1. The CDR3 spans 15 residues. Per the germline V gene, CDR1 is KGHSH and CDR2 is LQKENI. Measured with immunoSEQ multiplex PCR; TCRdb has only the in-frame clones, and not every one. The sample records 50,000 to 65,000 clones, about 88% being singletons. Worth noting for this clone: Its antigen is not known.

The genes are TRBV18 and TRBJ1-3; TRBD1 aligns across 7 bases. This receptor was taken from an adult who received the AZD1222 COVID-19 vaccine. This material consisted of peripheral blood, taken 28 days after the second AZD1222 dose. CDR3 in DNA: TGTGCCAGCTCACCACCCGGGACAGCTGGAAACACCATATATTTT. Protein: CASSPPGTAGNTIYF.